This T cell receptor beta chain was observed in a study of regulatory T cells in long-lasting Graves disease. Time point in this sample: newly diagnosed GD, antithyroid drugs for less than 3 months. Isolated PBMC RNA provided the starting material for the TCR library. General study results and limits: Among samples with persistent disease, TRBV28, TRBJ1-2 and TRBJ2-5 were favored.

Researchers made TCR beta libraries by using iRepertoire HTBI primers and running Arm-PCR on CDR3 regions. Via MiXCR, TCRdb re-called the multiplex PCR reads, giving one row per CDR3 protein. The sample includes 600,000 to 650,000 distinct CDR3 sequences, about 15% of them seen just once. Germline CDR1 MDHEN, CDR2 SYDVKM. The CDR3 is 14 residues long. With 7 bases removed from V and 0 bases from J, the gap between germline ends came to 12 bases. This clonotype has at least ten counts. What it recognizes is unknown. The sample was also reused in another study, on T cells in Graves' hyperthyroidism and ophthalmopathy. That study adds: The TCR CDR3 first-round RT-PCR relied on the HTBI primer set.

The sample in question was peripheral blood mononuclear cells (PBMCs), obtained at new diagnosis, from a patient treated with antithyroid drugs. This TCR derives from a woman aged 25 to 39 with Graves disease. This chain uses TRBV28 with TRBJ1-1; D possibly corresponds to TRBD1 (5 bases). CDR3 in DNA: TGTGCCAGCATTACCCCAGGGATGAACACTGAAGCTTTCTTT. This codes for CASITPGMNTEAFF.